This TCR beta chain stems from a study of blood T cell repertoires in COVID-19. Study-level information: Collection of acute and convalescent COVID-19 samples took place in the United States, Italy and Spain. PBMCs, B-cell-depleted T cells, or T cells were the source of the cDNA or gDNA that made up the material.

Authors' analysis steps: Reference gene primer amplification yielded estimated nucleated cell counts. This table comes from immunoSEQ multiplex PCR, and its TCRdb copy is limited to in-frame clones, with some not included. From that table come the V and J calls and clone size; the DNA was used to work out D and trimming. The sample records just under 250,000 clones, approximately 86% being singletons. The CDR3 contains 16 residues. CDR1 LGHNA and CDR2 YSLEER come from the germline V gene. Trimming pared 6 bases from V and 8 bases from J, leaving 25 bases between. The chain has TRBV4-3 and TRBJ1-2; weak D call: TRBD1 (5 bases). The receptor comes from a woman in her thirties who had recovered from COVID-19. Sequencing was done on a sample of peripheral blood. CDR3 protein: CASSQQERNGGTGYTF. The CDR3 region has the DNA TGCGCCAGCAGTCAACAAGAAAGGAATGGGGGGACGGGCTACACCTTC.